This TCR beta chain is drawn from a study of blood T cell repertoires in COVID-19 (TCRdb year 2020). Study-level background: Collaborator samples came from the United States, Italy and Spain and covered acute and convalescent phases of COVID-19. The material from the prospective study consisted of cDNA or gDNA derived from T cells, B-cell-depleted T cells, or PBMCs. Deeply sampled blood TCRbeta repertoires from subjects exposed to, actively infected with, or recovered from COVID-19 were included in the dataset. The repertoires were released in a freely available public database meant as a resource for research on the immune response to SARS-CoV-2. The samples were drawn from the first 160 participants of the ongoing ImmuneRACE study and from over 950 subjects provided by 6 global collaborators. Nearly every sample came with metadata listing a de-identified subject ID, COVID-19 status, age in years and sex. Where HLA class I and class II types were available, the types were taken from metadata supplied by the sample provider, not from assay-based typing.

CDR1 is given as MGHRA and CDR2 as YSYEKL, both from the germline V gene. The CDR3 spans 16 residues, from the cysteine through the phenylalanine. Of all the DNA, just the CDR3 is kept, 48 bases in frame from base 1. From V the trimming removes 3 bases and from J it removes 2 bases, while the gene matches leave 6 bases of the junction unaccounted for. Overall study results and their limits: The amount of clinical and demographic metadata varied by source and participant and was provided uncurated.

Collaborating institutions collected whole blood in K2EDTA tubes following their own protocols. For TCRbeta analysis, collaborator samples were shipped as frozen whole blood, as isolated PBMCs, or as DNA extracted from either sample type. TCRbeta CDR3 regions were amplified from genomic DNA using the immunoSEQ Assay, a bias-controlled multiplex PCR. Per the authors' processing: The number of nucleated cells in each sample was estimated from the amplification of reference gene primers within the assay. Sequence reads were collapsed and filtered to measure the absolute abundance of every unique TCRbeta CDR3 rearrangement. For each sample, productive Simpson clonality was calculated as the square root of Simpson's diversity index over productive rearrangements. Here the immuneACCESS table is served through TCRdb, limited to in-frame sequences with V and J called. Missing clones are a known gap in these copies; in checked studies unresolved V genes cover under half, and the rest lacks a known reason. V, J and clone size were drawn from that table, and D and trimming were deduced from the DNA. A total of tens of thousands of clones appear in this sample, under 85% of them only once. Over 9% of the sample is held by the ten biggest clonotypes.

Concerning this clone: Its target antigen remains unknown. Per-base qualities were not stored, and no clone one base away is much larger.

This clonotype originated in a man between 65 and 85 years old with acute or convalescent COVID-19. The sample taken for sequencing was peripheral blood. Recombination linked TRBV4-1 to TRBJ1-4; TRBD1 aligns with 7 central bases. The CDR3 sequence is CASSHIQGHTNEKLFF. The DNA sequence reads TGCGCCAGCAGCCACATACAGGGGCATACTAATGAAAAACTGTTTTTT.